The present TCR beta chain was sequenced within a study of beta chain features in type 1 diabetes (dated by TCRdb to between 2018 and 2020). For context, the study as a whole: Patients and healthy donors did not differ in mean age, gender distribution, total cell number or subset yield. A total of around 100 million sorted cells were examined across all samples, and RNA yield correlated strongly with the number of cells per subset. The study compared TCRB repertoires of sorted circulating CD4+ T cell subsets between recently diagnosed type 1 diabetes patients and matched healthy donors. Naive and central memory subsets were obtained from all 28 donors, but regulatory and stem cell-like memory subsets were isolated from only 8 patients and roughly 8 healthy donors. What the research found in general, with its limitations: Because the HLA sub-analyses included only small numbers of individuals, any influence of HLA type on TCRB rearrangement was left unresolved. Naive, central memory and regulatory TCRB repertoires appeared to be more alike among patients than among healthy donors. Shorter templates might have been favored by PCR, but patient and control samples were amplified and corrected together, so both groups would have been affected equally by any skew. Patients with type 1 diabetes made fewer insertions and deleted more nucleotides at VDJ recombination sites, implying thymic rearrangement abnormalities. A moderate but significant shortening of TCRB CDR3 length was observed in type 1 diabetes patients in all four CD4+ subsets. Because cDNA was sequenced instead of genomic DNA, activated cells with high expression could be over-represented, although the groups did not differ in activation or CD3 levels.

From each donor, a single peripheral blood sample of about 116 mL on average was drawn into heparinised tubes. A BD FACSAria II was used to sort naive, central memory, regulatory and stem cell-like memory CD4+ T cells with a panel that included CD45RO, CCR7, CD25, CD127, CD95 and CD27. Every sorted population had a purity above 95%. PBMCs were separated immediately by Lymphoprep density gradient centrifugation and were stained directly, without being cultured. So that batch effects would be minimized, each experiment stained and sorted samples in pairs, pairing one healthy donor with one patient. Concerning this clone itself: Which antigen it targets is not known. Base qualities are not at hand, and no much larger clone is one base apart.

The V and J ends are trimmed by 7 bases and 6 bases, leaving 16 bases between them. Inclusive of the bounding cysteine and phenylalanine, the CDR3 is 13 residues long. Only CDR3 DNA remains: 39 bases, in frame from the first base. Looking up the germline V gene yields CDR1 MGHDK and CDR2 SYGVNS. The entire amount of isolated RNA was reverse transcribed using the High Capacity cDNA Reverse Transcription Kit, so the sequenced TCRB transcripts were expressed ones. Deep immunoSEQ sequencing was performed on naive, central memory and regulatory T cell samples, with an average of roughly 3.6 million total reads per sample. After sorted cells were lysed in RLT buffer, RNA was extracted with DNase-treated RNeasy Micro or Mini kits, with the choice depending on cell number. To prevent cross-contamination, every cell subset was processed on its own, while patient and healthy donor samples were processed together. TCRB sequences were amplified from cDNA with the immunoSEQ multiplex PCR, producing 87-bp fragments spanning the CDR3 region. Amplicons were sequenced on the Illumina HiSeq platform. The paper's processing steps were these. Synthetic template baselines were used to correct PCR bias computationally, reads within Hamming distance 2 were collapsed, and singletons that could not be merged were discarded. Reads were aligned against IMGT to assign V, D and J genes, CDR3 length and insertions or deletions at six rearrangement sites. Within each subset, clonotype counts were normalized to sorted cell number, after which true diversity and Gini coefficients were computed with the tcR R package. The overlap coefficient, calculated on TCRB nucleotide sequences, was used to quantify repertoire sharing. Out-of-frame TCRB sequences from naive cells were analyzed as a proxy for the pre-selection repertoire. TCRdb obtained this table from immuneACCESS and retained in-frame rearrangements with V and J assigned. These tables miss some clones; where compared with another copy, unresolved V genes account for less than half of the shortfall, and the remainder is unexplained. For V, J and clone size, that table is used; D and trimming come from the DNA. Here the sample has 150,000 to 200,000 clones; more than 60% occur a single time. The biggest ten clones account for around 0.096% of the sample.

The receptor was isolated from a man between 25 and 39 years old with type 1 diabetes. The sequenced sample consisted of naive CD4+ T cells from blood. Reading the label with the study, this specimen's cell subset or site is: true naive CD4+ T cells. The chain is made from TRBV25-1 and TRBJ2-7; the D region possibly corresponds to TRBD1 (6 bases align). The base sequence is TGTGCCAGCACCACGGGACACCGTCCCGAGCAGTACTTC. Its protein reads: CASTTGHRPEQYF.